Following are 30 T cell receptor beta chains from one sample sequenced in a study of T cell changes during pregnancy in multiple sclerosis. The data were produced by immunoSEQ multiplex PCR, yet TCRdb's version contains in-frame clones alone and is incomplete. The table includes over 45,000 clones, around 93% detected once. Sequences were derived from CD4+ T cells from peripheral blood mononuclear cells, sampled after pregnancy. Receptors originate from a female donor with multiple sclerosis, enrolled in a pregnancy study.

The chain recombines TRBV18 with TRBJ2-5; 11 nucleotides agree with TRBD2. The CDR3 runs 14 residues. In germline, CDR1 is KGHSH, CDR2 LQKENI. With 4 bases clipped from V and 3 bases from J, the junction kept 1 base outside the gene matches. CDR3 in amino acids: CASSQTSGEETQYF. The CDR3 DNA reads TGTGCCAGCTCACAGACTAGCGGGGAAGAGACCCAGTACTTC.

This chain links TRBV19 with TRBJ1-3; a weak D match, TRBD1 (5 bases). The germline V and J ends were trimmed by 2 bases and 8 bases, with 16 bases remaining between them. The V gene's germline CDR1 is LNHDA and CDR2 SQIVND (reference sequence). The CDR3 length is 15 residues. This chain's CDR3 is CASSISVGPGDTIYF. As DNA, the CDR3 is TGTGCCAGTAGTATATCTGTTGGCCCGGGGGACACCATATATTTT.

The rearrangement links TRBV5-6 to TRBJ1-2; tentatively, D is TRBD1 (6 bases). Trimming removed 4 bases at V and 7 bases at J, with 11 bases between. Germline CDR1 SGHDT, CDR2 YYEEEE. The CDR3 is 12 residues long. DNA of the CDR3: TGTGCCAGCAGCCTCGACAGGACTGGCTACACCTTC. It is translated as CASSLDRTGYTF.

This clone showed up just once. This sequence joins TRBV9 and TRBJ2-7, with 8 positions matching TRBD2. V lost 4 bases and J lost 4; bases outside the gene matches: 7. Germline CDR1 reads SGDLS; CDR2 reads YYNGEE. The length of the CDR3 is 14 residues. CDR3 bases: TGTGCCAGCAGCTCGGGACTAGATAAGTACGAGCAGTACTTC. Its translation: CASSSGLDKYEQYF.

The CDR3 sequence is CASSLGGRTYNEQFF. The CDR3 region has the DNA TGTGCCAGCAGCTTGGGCGGGAGAACTTACAATGAGCAGTTCTTC. The rearrangement joins TRBV5-6 to TRBJ2-1; 7 bases are a match to TRBD2. J was trimmed by 4 bases and V by 0 bases; bases with no gene match: 4. The CDR3 covers 15 residues. Germline loops: CDR1 SGHDT, CDR2 YYEEEE.

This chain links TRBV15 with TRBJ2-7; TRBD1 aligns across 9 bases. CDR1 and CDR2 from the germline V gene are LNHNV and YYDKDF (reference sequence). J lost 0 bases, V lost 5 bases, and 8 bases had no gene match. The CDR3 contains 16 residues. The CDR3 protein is CATSGTGTGPSYEQYF. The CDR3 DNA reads TGTGCCACCAGCGGAACCGGGACAGGGCCCTCCTACGAGCAGTACTTC.

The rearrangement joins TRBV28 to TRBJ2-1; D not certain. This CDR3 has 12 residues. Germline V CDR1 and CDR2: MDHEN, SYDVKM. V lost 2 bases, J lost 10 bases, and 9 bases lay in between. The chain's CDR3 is CASSLARMEQFF. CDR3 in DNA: TGTGCCAGCAGTTTAGCGCGAATGGAGCAGTTCTTC.

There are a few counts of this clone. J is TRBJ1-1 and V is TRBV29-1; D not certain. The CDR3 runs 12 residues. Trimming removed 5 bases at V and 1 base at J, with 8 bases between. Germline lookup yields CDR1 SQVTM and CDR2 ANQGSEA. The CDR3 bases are TGCAGCGTTTCGAGTTCGAACACTGAAGCTTTCTTT. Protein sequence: CSVSSSNTEAFF. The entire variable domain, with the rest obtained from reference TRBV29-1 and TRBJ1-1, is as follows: SAVISQKPSRDICQRGTSLTIQCQVDSQVTMMFWYRQQPGQSLTLIATANQGSEATYESGFVIDKFPISRPNLTFSTLTVSNMSPEDSSIYLCSVSSSNTEAFFGQGTRLTVV.

The CDR3 here is CASSLIAGGHYEQYF. As DNA, the CDR3 is TGTGCCAGCAGCTTGATTGCGGGGGGTCACTACGAGCAGTACTTC. V and J are TRBV11-1 and TRBJ2-7, with 8 nucleotides matching TRBD2. With V trimmed by 3 bases and J by 3 bases, 7 bases remained unmatched. Germline assignment: CDR1 SGHAT and CDR2 FQDESV (reference sequence). The CDR3 is 15 amino acids.

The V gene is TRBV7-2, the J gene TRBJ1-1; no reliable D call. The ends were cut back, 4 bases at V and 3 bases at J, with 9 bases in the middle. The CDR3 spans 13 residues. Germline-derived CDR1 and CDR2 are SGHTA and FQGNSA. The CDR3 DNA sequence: TGTGCCAGCAGCTCGAATGACTACACTGAAGCTTTCTTT. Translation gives CASSSNDYTEAFF.

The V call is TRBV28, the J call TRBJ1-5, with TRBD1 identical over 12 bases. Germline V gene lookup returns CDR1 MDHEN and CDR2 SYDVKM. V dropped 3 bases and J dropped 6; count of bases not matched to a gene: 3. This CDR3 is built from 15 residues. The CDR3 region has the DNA TGTGCCAGCAGTTTTCTGGGACAGGGGGCTCAGCCCCAGCATTTT. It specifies CASSFLGQGAQPQHF.

The CDR3 reads CASSSVQVGEQYF. Written as DNA, the CDR3 is TGTGCCAGCAGCTCCGTACAGGTGGGGGAGCAGTACTTC. The chain combines TRBV7-2 with TRBJ2-7; TRBD1 is a possible D gene (5 bases). The V gene lost 4 bases and the J gene lost 7 bases, with 14 bases spanning the gap. Germline CDR1 is SGHTA and CDR2 is FQGNSA. The CDR3 has 13 residues. The entire variable domain, with the rest obtained from reference TRBV7-2 and TRBJ2-7, is as follows: GAGVSQSPSNKVTEKGKDVELRCDPISGHTALYWYRQSLGQGLEFLIYFQGNSAPDKSGLPSDRFSAERTGGSVSTLTIQRTQQEDSAVYLCASSSVQVGEQYFGPGTRLTVT.

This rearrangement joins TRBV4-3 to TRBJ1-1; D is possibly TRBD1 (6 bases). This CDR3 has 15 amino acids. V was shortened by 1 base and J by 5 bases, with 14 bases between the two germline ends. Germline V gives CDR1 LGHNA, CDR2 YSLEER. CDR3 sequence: CASSQAVGARTEAFF. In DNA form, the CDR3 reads TGCGCCAGCAGCCAAGCGGTGGGGGCTAGAACTGAAGCTTTCTTT.

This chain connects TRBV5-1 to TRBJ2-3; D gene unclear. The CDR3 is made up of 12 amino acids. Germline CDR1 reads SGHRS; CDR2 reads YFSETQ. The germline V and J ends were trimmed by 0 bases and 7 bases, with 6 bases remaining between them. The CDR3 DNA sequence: TGCGCCAGCAGCTTGGACCCTAATACGCAGTATTTT. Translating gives CASSLDPNTQYF.

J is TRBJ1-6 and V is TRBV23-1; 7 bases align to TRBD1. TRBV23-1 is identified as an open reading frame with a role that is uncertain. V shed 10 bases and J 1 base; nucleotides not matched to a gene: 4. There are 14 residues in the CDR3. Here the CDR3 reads CATPTGSYNSPLHF. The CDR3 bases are TGCGCCACCCCGACAGGGTCCTATAATTCACCCCTCCACTTT.

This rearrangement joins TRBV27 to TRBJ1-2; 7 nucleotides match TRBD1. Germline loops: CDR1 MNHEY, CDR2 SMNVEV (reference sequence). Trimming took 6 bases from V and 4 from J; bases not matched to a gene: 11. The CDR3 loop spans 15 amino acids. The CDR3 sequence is CASREGTRQGYGYTF. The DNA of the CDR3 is TGTGCCAGCAGGGAAGGGACAAGACAGGGCTATGGCTACACCTTC.

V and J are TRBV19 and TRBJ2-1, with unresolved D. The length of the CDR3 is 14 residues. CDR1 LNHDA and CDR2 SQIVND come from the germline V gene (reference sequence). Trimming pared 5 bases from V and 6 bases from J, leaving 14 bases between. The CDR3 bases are TGTGCCAGTAGTCCAGGAATAGTTGTCAATGAGCAGTTCTTC. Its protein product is CASSPGIVVNEQFF. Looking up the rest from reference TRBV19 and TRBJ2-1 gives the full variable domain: DGGITQSPKYLFRKEGQNVTLSCEQNLNHDAMYWYRQDPGQGLRLIYYSQIVNDFQKGDIAEGYSVSREKKESFPLTVTSAQKNPTAFYLCASSPGIVVNEQFFGPGTRLTVL.

Here the CDR3 reads CATSKISGSEQYF. The CDR3 nucleotides are TGTGCCACCAGCAAAATAAGCGGGAGCGAGCAGTACTTC. V usage is TRBV15 and J usage is TRBJ2-7; 8 bases are a match to TRBD2. V was clipped by 4 bases and J by 6 bases; unmatched bases: 5. The CDR3 has 13 residues. Germline lookup yields CDR1 LNHNV and CDR2 YYDKDF (reference sequence).

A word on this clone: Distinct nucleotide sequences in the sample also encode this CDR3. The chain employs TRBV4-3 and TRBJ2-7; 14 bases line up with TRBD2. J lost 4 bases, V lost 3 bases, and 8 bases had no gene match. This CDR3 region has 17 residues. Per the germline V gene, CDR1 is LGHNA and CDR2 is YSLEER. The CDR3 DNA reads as TGCGCCAGCAGCCACGGACTAGCGGGAGGTTCCTCTTACGAGCAGTACTTC. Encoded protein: CASSHGLAGGSSYEQYF.

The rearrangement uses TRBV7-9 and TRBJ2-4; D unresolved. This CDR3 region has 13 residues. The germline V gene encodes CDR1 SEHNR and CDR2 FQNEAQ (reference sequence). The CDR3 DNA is TGTGCGACTGAACGGGTAGCCAAAAACATTCAGTACTTC. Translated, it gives CATERVAKNIQYF.

The CDR3 is CASSFSGQASRAKNIQYF. DNA for the CDR3: TGTGCCAGCAGTTTTTCCGGACAGGCCTCTAGAGCCAAAAACATTCAGTACTTC. The chain uses TRBV27 and TRBJ2-4; 7 bases agree with TRBD1. Germline CDR1 is MNHEY and CDR2 is SMNVEV (reference sequence). The CDR3 covers 18 residues. The J segment lost 0 bases and the V segment lost 3 bases, leaving 11 bases of the junction unmatched.

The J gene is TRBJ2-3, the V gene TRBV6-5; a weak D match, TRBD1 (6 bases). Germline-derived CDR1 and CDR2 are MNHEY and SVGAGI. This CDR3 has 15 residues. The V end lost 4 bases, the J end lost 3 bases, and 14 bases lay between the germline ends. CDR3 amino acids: CASSSRAGVTDTQYF. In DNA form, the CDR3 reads TGTGCCAGCAGTTCCCGCGCAGGGGTGACAGATACGCAGTATTTT.

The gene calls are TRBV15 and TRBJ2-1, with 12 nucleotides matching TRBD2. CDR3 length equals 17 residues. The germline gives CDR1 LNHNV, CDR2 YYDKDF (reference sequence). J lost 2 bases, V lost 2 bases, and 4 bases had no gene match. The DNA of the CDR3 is TGTGCCACCAGCAGAACGAGGACTAGCGGGGCCTACAATGAGCAGTTCTTC. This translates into CATSRTRTSGAYNEQFF.

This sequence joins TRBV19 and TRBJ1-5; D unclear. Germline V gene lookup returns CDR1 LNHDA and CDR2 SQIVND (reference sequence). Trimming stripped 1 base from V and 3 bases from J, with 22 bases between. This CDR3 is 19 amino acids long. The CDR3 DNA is TGTGCCAGTAGTATAGCCTCCTCCTCAGGTGGGAGTTACAATCAGCCCCAGCATTTT. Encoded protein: CASSIASSSGGSYNQPQHF.

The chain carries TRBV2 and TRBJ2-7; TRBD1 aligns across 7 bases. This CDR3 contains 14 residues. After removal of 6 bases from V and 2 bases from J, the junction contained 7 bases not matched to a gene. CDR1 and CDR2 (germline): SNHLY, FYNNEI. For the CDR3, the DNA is TGTGCCAGCAGCGCACAGGGGTTCCCCTACGAGCAGTACTTC. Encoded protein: CASSAQGFPYEQYF.

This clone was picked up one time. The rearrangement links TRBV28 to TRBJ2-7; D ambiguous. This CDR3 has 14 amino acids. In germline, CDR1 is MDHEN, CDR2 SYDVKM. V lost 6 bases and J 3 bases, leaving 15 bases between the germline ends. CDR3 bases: TGTGCCAGCAGCCCTCCGGGTCCATTCTACGAGCAGTACTTC. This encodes CASSPPGPFYEQYF. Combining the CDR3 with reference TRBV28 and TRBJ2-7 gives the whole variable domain DVKVTQSSRYLVKRTGEKVFLECVQDMDHENMFWYRQDPGLGLRLIYFSYDVKMKEKGDIPEGYSVSREKKERFSLILESASTNQTSMYLCASSPPGPFYEQYFGPGTRLTVT.

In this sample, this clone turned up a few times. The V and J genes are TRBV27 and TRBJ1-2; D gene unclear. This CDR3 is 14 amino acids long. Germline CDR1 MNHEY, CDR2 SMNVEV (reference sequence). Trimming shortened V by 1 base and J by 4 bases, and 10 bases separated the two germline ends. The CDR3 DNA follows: TGTGCCAGCAGTTTATTGCCGGGGAGCTATGGCTACACCTTC. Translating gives CASSLLPGSYGYTF.

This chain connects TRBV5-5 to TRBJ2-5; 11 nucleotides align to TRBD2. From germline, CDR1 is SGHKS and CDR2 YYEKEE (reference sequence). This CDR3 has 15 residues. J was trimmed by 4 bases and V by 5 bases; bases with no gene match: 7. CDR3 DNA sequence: TGTGCCAGCAGGGTAGCGGGAGGGTTAGCAGAGACCCAGTACTTC. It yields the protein CASRVAGGLAETQYF.

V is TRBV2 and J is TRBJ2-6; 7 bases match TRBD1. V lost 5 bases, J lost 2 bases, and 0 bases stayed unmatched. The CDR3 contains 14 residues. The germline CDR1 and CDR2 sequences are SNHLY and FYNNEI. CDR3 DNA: TGTGCCAGCAGTCAGGGGGCTGGGGCCAACGTCCTGACTTTC. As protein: CASSQGAGANVLTF. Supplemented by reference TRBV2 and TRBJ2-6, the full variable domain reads EPEVTQTPSHQVTQMGQEVILRCVPISNHLYFYWYRQILGQKVEFLVSFYNNEISEKSEIFDDQFSVERPDGSNFTLKIRSTKLEDSAMYFCASSQGAGANVLTFGAGSRLTVL.

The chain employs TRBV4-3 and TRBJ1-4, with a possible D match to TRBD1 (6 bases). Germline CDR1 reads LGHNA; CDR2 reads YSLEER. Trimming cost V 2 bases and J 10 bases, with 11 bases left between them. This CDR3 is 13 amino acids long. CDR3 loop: CASSQLRGGKLFF. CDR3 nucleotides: TGCGCCAGCAGCCAATTGAGAGGGGGAAAACTGTTTTTT.